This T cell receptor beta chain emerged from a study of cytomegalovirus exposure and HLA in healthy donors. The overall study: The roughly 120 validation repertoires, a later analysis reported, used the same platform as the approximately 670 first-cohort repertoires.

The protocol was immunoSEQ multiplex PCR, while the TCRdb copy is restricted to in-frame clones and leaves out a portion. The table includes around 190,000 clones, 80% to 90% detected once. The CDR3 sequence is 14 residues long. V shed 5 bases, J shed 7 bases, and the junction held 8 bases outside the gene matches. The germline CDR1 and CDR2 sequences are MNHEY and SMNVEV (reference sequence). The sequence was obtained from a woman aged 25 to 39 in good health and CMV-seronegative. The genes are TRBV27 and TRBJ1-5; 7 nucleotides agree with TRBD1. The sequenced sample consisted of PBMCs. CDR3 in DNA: TGTGCCAGCAGTCCACAGGGGAGCGGGCAGCCCCAGCATTTT. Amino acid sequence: CASSPQGSGQPQHF.